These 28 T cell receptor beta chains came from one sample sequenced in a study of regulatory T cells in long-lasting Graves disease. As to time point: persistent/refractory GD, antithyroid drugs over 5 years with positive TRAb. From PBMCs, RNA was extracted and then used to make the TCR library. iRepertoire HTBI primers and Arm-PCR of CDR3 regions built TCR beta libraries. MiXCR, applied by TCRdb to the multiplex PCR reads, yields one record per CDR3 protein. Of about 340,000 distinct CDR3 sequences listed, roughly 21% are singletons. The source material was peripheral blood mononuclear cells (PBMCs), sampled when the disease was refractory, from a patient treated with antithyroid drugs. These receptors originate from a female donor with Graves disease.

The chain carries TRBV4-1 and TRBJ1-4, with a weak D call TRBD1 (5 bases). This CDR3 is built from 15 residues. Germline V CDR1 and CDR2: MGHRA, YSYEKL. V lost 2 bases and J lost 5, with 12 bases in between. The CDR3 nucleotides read TGCGCCAGCAGCCAACTCGGGACGGGGAATGAAAAACTGTTTTTT. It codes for CASSQLGTGNEKLFF.

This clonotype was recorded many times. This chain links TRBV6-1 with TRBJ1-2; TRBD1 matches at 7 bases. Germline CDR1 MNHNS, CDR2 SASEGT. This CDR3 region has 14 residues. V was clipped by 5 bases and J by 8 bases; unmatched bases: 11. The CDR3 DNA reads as TGTGCCAGCAGTTTCCACAGGGGAGGGGAGGGCTACACCTTC. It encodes CASSFHRGGEGYTF.

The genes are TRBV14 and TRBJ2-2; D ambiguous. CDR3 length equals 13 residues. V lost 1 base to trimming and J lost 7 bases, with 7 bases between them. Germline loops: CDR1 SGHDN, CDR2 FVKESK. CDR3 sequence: CASSQARIGELFF. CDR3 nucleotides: TGTGCCAGCAGCCAAGCACGGATCGGGGAGCTGTTTTTT.

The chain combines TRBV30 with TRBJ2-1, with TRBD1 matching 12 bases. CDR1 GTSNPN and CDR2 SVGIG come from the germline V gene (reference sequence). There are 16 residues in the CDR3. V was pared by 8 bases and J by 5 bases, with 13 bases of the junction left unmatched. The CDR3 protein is CARTGTGGLVDNEQFF. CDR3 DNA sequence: TGTGCCCGCACCGGGACAGGGGGCTTAGTGGACAATGAGCAGTTCTTC.

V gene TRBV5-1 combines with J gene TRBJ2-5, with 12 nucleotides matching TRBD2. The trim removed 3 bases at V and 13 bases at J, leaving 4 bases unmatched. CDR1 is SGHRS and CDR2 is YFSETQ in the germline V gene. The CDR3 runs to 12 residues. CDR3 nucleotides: TGCGCCAGCAGCTCCGGACTAGCGGGGCCGTACTTC. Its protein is CASSSGLAGPYF.

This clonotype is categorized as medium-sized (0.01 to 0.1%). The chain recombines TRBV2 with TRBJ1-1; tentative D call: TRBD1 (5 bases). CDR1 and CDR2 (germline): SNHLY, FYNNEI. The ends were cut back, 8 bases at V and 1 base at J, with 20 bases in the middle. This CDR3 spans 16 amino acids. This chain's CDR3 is CASSFISGHTNTEAFF. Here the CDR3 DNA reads TGTGCCAGCTCTTTCATCTCCGGACATACGAACACTGAAGCTTTCTTT.

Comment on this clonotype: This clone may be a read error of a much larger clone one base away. CDR3 region: CASTPRGAQSHTEAFF. CDR3 in DNA: TGTGCCAGTACCCCTAGAGGGGCACAGAGTCACACTGAAGCTTTCTTT. The chain uses TRBV19 and TRBJ1-1, with D tentatively TRBD1 (5 bases). CDR1 is LNHDA and CDR2 is SQIVND in the germline V gene (reference sequence). This CDR3 is built from 16 residues. Trimming removed 7 bases from V and 3 bases from J, with 21 bases in between.

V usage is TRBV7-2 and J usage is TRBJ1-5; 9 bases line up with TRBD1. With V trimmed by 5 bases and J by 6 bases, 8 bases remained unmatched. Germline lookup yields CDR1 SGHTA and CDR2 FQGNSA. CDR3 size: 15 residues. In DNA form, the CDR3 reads TGTGCCAGCAGCGGACCCGGGACAGGGAGTCAGCCCCAGCATTTT. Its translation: CASSGPGTGSQPQHF.

CDR3 bases: TGCAGTGCTAGAGATATGACAGGAGGGCAAAAGGAGCCCCAGCATTTT. Amino acid sequence: CSARDMTGGQKEPQHF. The chain couples TRBV20-1 to TRBJ1-5; D perhaps matches TRBD1 (6 bases). V shed 0 bases and J shed 8 bases, with 20 bases lying between them. This CDR3 spans 16 amino acids. Germline V gene data show CDR1 as DFQATT and CDR2 as SNEGSKA (reference sequence).

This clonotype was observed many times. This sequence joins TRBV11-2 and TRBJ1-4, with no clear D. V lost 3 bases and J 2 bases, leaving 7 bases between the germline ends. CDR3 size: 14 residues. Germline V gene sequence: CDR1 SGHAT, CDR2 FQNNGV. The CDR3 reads CASSFPGTNEKLFF. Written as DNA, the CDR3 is TGTGCCAGCAGCTTCCCTGGTACTAATGAAAAACTGTTTTTT. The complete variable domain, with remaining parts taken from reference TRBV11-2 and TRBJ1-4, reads EAGVAQSPRYKIIEKRQSVAFWCNPISGHATLYWYQQILGQGPKLLIQFQNNGVVDDSQLPKDRFSAERLKGVDSTLKIQPAKLEDSAVYLCASSFPGTNEKLFFGSGTQLSVL.

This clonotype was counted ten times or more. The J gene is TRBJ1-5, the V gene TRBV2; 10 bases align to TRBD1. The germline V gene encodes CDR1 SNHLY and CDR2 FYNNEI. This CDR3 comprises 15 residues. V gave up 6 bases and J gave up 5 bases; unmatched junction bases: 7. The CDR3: CASRARTGGDQPQHF. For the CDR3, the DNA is TGTGCCAGCAGAGCTAGGACAGGGGGTGATCAGCCCCAGCATTTT. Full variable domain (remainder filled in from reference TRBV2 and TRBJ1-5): EPEVTQTPSHQVTQMGQEVILRCVPISNHLYFYWYRQILGQKVEFLVSFYNNEISEKSEIFDDQFSVERPDGSNFTLKIRSTKLEDSAMYFCASRARTGGDQPQHFGDGTRLSIL.

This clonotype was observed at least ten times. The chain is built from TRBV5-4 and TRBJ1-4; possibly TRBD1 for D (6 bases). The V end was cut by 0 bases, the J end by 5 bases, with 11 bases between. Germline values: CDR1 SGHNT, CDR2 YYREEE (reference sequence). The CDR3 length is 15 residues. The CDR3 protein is CASSLAGTKNEKLFF. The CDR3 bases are TGTGCCAGCAGCTTGGCCGGGACAAAGAATGAAAAACTGTTTTTT.

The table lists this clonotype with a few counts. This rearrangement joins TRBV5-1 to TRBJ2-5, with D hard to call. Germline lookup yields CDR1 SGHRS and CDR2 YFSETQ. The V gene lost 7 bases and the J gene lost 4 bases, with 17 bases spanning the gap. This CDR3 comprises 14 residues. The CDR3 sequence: CASQKELGRETQYF. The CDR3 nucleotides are TGCGCCAGCCAAAAGGAGCTAGGCCGAGAGACCCAGTACTTC.

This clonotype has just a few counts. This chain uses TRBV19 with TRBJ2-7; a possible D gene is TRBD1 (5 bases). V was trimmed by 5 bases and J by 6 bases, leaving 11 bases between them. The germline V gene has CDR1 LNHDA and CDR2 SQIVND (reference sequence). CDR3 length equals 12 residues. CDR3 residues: CASSGNRLEQYF. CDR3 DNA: TGTGCCAGTAGTGGTAACAGGCTCGAGCAGTACTTC. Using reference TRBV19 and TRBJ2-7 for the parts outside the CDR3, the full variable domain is DGGITQSPKYLFRKEGQNVTLSCEQNLNHDAMYWYRQDPGQGLRLIYYSQIVNDFQKGDIAEGYSVSREKKESFPLTVTSAQKNPTAFYLCASSGNRLEQYFGPGTRLTVT.

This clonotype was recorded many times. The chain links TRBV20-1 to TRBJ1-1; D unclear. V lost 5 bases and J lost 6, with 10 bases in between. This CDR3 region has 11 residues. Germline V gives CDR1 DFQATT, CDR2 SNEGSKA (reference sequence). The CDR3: CSADREAEAFF. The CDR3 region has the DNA TGCAGTGCTGATAGGGAAGCTGAAGCTTTCTTT.

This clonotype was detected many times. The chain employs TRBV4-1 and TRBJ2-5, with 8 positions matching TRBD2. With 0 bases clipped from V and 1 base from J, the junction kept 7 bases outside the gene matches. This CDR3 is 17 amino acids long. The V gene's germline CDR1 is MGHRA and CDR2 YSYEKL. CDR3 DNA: TGCGCCAGCAGCCAAGACCCTCCGGGACTAGGCCAAGAGACCCAGTACTTC. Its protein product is CASSQDPPGLGQETQYF.

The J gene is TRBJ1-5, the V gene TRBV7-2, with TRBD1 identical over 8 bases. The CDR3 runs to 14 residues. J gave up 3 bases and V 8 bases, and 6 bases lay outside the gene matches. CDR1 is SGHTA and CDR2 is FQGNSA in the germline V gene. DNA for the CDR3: TGTGCCAGCGTCCCGACAGGGGACAATCAGCCCCAGCATTTT. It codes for CASVPTGDNQPQHF.

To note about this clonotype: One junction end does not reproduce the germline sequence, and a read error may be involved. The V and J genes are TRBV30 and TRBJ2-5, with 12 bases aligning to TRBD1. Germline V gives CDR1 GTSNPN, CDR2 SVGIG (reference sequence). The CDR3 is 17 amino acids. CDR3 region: CAWTPPPGTGGPEAQYF. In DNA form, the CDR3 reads TGTGCCTGGACCCCCCCGCCTGGGACAGGGGGCCCAGAGGCCCAGTACTTC.

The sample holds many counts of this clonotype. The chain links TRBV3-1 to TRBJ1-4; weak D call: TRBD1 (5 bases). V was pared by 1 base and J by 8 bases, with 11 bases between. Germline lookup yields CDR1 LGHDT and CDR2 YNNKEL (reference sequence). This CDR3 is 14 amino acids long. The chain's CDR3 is CASSQVRADEKLFF. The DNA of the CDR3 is TGTGCCAGCAGCCAAGTCAGGGCGGACGAAAAACTGTTTTTT.

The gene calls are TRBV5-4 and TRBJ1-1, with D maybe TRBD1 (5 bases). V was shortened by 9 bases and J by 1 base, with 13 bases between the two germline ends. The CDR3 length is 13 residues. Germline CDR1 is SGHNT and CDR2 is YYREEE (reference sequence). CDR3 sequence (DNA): TGTGCCATCGCCCAGGGCGCGAACACTGAAGCTTTCTTT. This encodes CAIAQGANTEAFF.

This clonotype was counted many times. This CDR3 reads CASSRDRPGTQYF. The CDR3 DNA follows: TGTGCCAGCAGCCGTGACAGGCCTGGGACCCAGTACTTC. V is TRBV12-3 or TRBV12-4 and J is TRBJ2-5; a weak D match, TRBD1 (6 bases). The CDR3 has 13 amino acids. Trimming took 6 bases from V and 7 from J, leaving 15 bases between them.

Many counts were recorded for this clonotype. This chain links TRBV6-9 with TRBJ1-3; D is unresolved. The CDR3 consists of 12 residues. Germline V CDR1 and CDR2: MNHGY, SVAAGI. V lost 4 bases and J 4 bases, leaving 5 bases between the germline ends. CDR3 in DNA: TGTGCCAGCAGTTTTACCGGAAACACCATATATTTT. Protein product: CASSFTGNTIYF.

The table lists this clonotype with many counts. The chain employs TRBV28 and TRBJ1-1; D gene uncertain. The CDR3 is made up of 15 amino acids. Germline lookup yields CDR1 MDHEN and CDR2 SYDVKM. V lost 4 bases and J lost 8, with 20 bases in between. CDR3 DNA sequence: TGTGCCAGCAGTTACCCCCTGGGAGGGTCTCCCGAAGCTTTCTTT. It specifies CASSYPLGGSPEAFF.

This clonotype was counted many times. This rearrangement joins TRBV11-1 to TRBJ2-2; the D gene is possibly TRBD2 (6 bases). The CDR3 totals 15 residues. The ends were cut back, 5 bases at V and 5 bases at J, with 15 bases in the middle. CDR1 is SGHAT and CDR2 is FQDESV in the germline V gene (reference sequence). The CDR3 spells CASSPGGLGTGELFF. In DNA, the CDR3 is TGTGCCAGCAGCCCCGGAGGGTTGGGAACCGGGGAGCTGTTTTTT.

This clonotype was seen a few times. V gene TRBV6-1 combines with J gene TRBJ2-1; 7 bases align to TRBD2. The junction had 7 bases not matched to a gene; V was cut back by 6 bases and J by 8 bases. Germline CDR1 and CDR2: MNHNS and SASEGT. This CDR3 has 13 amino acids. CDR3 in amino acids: CASRVTSRDEQFF. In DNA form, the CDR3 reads TGTGCCAGCAGGGTGACTAGCCGCGATGAGCAGTTCTTC.

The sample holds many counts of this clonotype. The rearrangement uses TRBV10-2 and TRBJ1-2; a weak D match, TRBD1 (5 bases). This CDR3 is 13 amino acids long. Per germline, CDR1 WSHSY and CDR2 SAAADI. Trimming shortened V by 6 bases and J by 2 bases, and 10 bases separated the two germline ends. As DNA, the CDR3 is TGCGCCAGCAGCCCGGGGGACAACTATGGCTACACCTTC. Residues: CASSPGDNYGYTF.

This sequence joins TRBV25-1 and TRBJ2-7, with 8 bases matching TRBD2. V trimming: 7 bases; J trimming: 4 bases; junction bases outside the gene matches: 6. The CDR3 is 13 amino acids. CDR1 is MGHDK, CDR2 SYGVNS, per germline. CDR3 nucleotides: TGTGCCAGCACCGGGACTAGATCATACGAGCAGTACTTC. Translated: CASTGTRSYEQYF.

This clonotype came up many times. CDR3 sequence: CSARGTGENYGYTF. The CDR3 bases are TGCAGTGCTAGGGGGACAGGGGAAAACTATGGCTACACCTTC. The chain is built from TRBV20-1 and TRBJ1-2; 10 bases are a match to TRBD1. Germline V gene lookup returns CDR1 DFQATT and CDR2 SNEGSKA (reference sequence). J gave up 2 bases and V 3 bases, and 3 bases lay outside the gene matches. The CDR3 covers 14 residues.